One sample yielded the 29 T cell receptor beta chains listed below, sequenced in a study of blood T cell repertoires in COVID-19. Sequencing was performed with immunoSEQ multiplex PCR; in TCRdb, only in-frame clones are kept and a portion is missing. The data contain 200,000 to 250,000 clones, approximately 85% of them singletons. Sample: PBMCs or T cells enriched from blood (not recorded which). These receptors originate from a woman aged 45 to 65 who had recovered from COVID-19.

The V gene is TRBV6-5, the J gene TRBJ2-1; 9 bases are a match to TRBD2. J gave up 9 bases and V 6 bases, and 12 bases lay outside the gene matches. The CDR3 is made up of 15 amino acids. Germline V CDR1 and CDR2: MNHEY, SVGAGI. Written as DNA, the CDR3 is TGTGCCAGCAGCACTCCGGGACTAGCCGCGGGTGAGCAGTTCTTC. Protein: CASSTPGLAAGEQFF.

J is TRBJ1-2 and V is TRBV6-6; no definite D call. This CDR3 contains 13 residues. Germline V gives CDR1 MNHNY, CDR2 SVGAGI (reference sequence). The V and J ends lost 2 bases and 8 bases respectively, with 12 bases between them. CDR3 sequence (DNA): TGTGCCAGCAGTTACGAGAGCCTCTACGGCTACACCTTC. This gives the protein CASSYESLYGYTF.

J is TRBJ1-2 and V is TRBV5-1; weak D call: TRBD1 (6 bases). The V gene lost 4 bases and the J gene lost 5 bases, with 15 bases spanning the gap. The CDR3 is 14 residues long. CDR1 is SGHRS, CDR2 YFSETQ, per germline. The CDR3 DNA is TGCGCCAGCAGCCCCAGGGGTGATGGATATGGCTACACCTTC. Protein: CASSPRGDGYGYTF.

This chain connects TRBV7-2 to TRBJ2-5; 12 bases line up with TRBD2. The CDR3 loop spans 16 amino acids. Germline assignment: CDR1 SGHTA and CDR2 FQGNSA. V was pared by 1 base and J by 4 bases, with 4 bases of the junction left unmatched. The DNA of the CDR3 is TGTGCCAGCAGCTTAGTCCTAGCGGGAGGGGGAGAGACCCAGTACTTC. Its protein product is CASSLVLAGGGETQYF.

The CDR3 nucleotides are TGTGCCAGCAGCGAGGGGGAGACCCAGTACTTC. Its protein product is CASSEGETQYF. The chain employs TRBV9 and TRBJ2-5, with TRBD1 as a possible D gene (5 bases). Germline V gives CDR1 SGDLS, CDR2 YYNGEE. The CDR3 is 11 amino acids. Trimming removed 3 bases from V and 5 bases from J, with 5 bases in between. Full variable domain (outside the CDR3, taken from reference TRBV9 and TRBJ2-5): DSGVTQTPKHLITATGQRVTLRCSPRSGDLSVYWYQQSLDQGLQFLIQYYNGEERAKGNILERFSAQQFPDLHSELNLSSLELGDSALYFCASSEGETQYFGPGTRLLVL.

This chain links TRBV6-5 with TRBJ2-7; 9 bases match TRBD2. The CDR3 totals 14 residues. Looked up from germline, CDR1 is MNHEY and CDR2 is SVGAGI. V lost 2 bases and J lost 4; bases outside the gene matches: 3. DNA of the CDR3: TGTGCCAGCAGTTACCTGACTAGCGGTTACGAGCAGTACTTC. This encodes CASSYLTSGYEQYF.

The chain has TRBV4-3 and TRBJ1-5; D unresolved. This CDR3 is 15 amino acids long. Trimming cost V 0 bases and J 5 bases, with 11 bases left between them. Germline CDR1 and CDR2: LGHNA and YSLEER. This CDR3 reads CASSQDSSVYQPQHF. CDR3 bases: TGCGCCAGCAGCCAAGACAGTTCTGTCTATCAGCCCCAGCATTTT.

This chain connects TRBV6-2 or TRBV6-3 to TRBJ2-2; TRBD1 aligns across 8 bases. Germline V lookup: CDR1 MNHEY, CDR2 SVGEGT. Unmatched junction bases numbered 8, after V lost 6 bases and J lost 5 bases. The CDR3 spans 15 residues. The CDR3 reads CASSPAQGATGELFF. In DNA, the CDR3 is TGTGCCAGCAGCCCGGCGCAGGGGGCGACCGGGGAGCTGTTTTTT.

This CDR3 is CASSLGQKQETQYF. In DNA, the CDR3 is TGTGCCAGCAGCCTGGGACAGAAGCAAGAGACCCAGTACTTC. The chain recombines TRBV5-4 with TRBJ2-5; 7 positions match TRBD1. CDR1 is SGHNT and CDR2 is YYREEE in the germline V gene (reference sequence). J gave up 2 bases and V 4 bases, and 5 bases lay outside the gene matches. There are 14 residues in the CDR3. Supplemented by reference TRBV5-4 and TRBJ2-5, the full variable domain reads ETGVTQSPTHLIKTRGQQVTLRCSSQSGHNTVSWYQQALGQGPQFIFQYYREEENGRGNFPPRFSGLQFPNYSSELNVNALELDDSALYLCASSLGQKQETQYFGPGTRLLVL.

The table lists this clone with many counts. The chain uses TRBV4-2 and TRBJ1-1, with D hard to call. V was clipped by 1 base and J by 0 bases, with 6 bases between them. CDR3 size: 14 residues. CDR1 is LGHNA, CDR2 YNFKEQ, per germline. The CDR3 spells CASSQVGVNTEAFF. DNA for the CDR3: TGTGCCAGCAGCCAAGTTGGAGTGAACACTGAAGCTTTCTTT.

V and J are TRBV2 and TRBJ2-5, with 9 bases aligning to TRBD2. Germline assignment: CDR1 SNHLY and CDR2 FYNNEI. V gave up 2 bases and J gave up 10 bases; unmatched junction bases: 8. CDR3 length: 14 amino acids. This CDR3 reads CASSEIAGASHQYF. CDR3 DNA sequence: TGTGCCAGCAGTGAAATAGCGGGGGCTTCGCACCAGTACTTC.

The chain has TRBV5-4 and TRBJ2-5, with 9 bases identical to TRBD2. Germline CDR1 and CDR2: SGHNT and YYREEE (reference sequence). This CDR3 region has 15 residues. V shed 0 bases and J 4 bases; nucleotides not matched to a gene: 4. CDR3: CASSLAAGGSETQYF. The CDR3 region has the DNA TGTGCCAGCAGCTTGGCCGCGGGAGGGTCAGAGACCCAGTACTTC.

The chain carries TRBV2 and TRBJ2-2, with D possibly TRBD2 on 5 matching bases. Trimming took off 11 bases at V and 1 base at J, with 14 bases between the two ends. CDR3 length: 14 amino acids. Germline CDR1 reads SNHLY; CDR2 reads FYNNEI. CDR3 in DNA: TGTGCCGGGAGCTCGGTCCAGAACACCGGGGAGCTGTTTTTT. Residues: CAGSSVQNTGELFF. The variable domain in full, completed from reference TRBV2 and TRBJ2-2, reads EPEVTQTPSHQVTQMGQEVILRCVPISNHLYFYWYRQILGQKVEFLVSFYNNEISEKSEIFDDQFSVERPDGSNFTLKIRSTKLEDSAMYFCAGSSVQNTGELFFGEGSRLTVL.

The chain carries TRBV6-6 and TRBJ1-2, with D perhaps TRBD1 (6 bases). CDR1 is MNHNY and CDR2 is SVGAGI in the germline V gene (reference sequence). The CDR3 is 14 amino acids. With 5 bases removed from V and 8 bases from J, the gap between germline ends came to 18 bases. For the CDR3, the DNA is TGTGCCAGCAGTGACCAAGGGGGTCGTTACGGCTACACCTTC. Encoded protein: CASSDQGGRYGYTF.

The chain employs TRBV3-1 (or the pseudogene TRBV3-2) and TRBJ1-1; maybe TRBD1 (6 bases). The CDR3 loop spans 14 amino acids. V was clipped by 7 bases and J by 10 bases, with 22 bases between them. The germline V gene encodes CDR1 LGHDT and CDR2 YNNKEL (reference sequence). The CDR3 here is CASISQGSSQGAFF. The CDR3 DNA is TGTGCCAGCATCTCACAGGGCTCAAGTCAGGGAGCTTTCTTT.

The sample holds one count of this clone. The chain employs TRBV5-5 and TRBJ2-7; 7 positions agree with TRBD1. V dropped 2 bases and J dropped 2; count of bases not matched to a gene: 4. The germline V gene encodes CDR1 SGHKS and CDR2 YYEKEE (reference sequence). The CDR3 consists of 14 residues. DNA of the CDR3: TGTGCCAGCAGCTTCCAGGGGGTGACCTACGAGCAGTACTTC. Translation: CASSFQGVTYEQYF.

This rearrangement joins TRBV5-4 to TRBJ2-2, with 13 bases aligning to TRBD2. The CDR3 contains 16 residues. The germline V gene encodes CDR1 SGHNT and CDR2 YYREEE (reference sequence). Losses at the gene ends were 4 bases for V and 6 bases for J; bases not matched to a gene: 6. CDR3 region: CASSPRTSGSAGELFF. Here the CDR3 DNA reads TGTGCCAGCAGCCCGCGGACTAGCGGGAGTGCCGGGGAGCTGTTTTTT. Using reference TRBV5-4 and TRBJ2-2 for the parts outside the CDR3, the full variable domain is ETGVTQSPTHLIKTRGQQVTLRCSSQSGHNTVSWYQQALGQGPQFIFQYYREEENGRGNFPPRFSGLQFPNYSSELNVNALELDDSALYLCASSPRTSGSAGELFFGEGSRLTVL.

The CDR3 region is CASSFRTAEAFF. In nucleotides, the CDR3 is TGTGCCAGCAGCTTCCGGACAGCCGAAGCTTTCTTT. The chain employs TRBV7-2 and TRBJ1-1; D possibly corresponds to TRBD1 (6 bases). V lost 3 bases, J lost 8 bases, and 10 bases lay in between. The CDR3 has 12 amino acids. Looked up from germline, CDR1 is SGHTA and CDR2 is FQGNSA.

This sequence joins TRBV5-4 and TRBJ2-7, with D tentatively TRBD2 (6 bases). Germline V gene sequence: CDR1 SGHNT, CDR2 YYREEE (reference sequence). This CDR3 contains 15 residues. V was shortened by 6 bases and J by 7 bases, with 23 bases between the two germline ends. CDR3 bases: TGTGCCAGCACCCGAGGCGGAGGGGCCGTTTTTGAGCAGTACTTC. Translating gives CASTRGGGAVFEQYF.

In DNA form, the CDR3 reads TGTGCCATCAGTGACCGGGGGGCAGCGAACACTGAAGCTTTCTTT. Amino acid sequence: CAISDRGAANTEAFF. The chain is built from TRBV10-3 and TRBJ1-1, with TRBD1 as a possible D gene (6 bases). Deletions cut 3 bases from V and 1 base from J, with 12 bases between. Germline CDR1 and CDR2: ENHRY and SYGVKD. This CDR3 spans 15 amino acids.

This clone was seen a single time. The chain links TRBV7-9 to TRBJ1-1; D is undetermined. The CDR3 extends over 10 amino acids. CDR1 is SEHNR and CDR2 is FQNEAQ in the germline V gene (reference sequence). Between the trimmed V and J ends, which lost 11 bases and 0 bases, there was a span of 4 bases. CDR3 DNA sequence: TGTGCCGTCATGAACACTGAAGCTTTCTTT. The encoded protein is CAVMNTEAFF.

This sequence joins TRBV2 and TRBJ1-1; TRBD1 matches at 7 bases. The length of the CDR3 is 15 residues. The germline V gene has CDR1 SNHLY and CDR2 FYNNEI. With V trimmed by 0 bases and J by 10 bases, 11 bases remained unmatched. The CDR3 DNA reads as TGTGCCAGCAGTGAAGCGGGGACAGCTCGTATGGGAGCTTTCTTT. This codes for CASSEAGTARMGAFF.

The J gene is TRBJ1-3, the V gene TRBV19, with 9 bases lining up with TRBD1. Germline assignment: CDR1 LNHDA and CDR2 SQIVND (reference sequence). With 3 bases clipped from V and 2 bases from J, the junction kept 2 bases outside the gene matches. The CDR3 extends over 15 amino acids. CDR3 nucleotides: TGTGCCAGTAGTATTGGGACAGGGCCTGGAAACACCATATATTTT. This translates into CASSIGTGPGNTIYF.

This chain joins TRBV4-1 and TRBJ1-2; a weak D match, TRBD1 (6 bases). V was cut by 1 base and J by 4 bases, with 16 bases left in between. This CDR3 spans 16 amino acids. Germline-derived CDR1 and CDR2 are MGHRA and YSYEKL. The CDR3 sequence is CASSQVVRGGFYGYTF. DNA of the CDR3: TGCGCCAGCAGCCAAGTAGTCAGGGGCGGGTTCTATGGCTACACCTTC.

In this sample, this clone turned up once. The chain couples TRBV25-1 to TRBJ2-7, with unresolved D. This CDR3 has 15 residues. CDR1 is MGHDK, CDR2 SYGVNS, per germline. V was cut by 3 bases and J by 4 bases, with 16 bases left in between. The CDR3 DNA is TGTGCCAGCAGTGACACGACACTGCTTCCATACGAGCAGTACTTC. Translating gives CASSDTTLLPYEQYF.

CDR3 DNA: TGCGCCAGCAGCTTGATAGGCAATCAGCCCCAGCATTTT. It codes for CASSLIGNQPQHF. The V call is TRBV5-1, the J call TRBJ1-5; D is unclear. Between the trimmed V and J ends, which lost 1 base and 2 bases, there was a span of 4 bases. Germline CDR1 reads SGHRS; CDR2 reads YFSETQ. The CDR3 runs 13 residues.

This clone was observed a few times. The chain combines TRBV9 with TRBJ2-1, with 16 bases aligning to TRBD2. Germline V gene lookup returns CDR1 SGDLS and CDR2 YYNGEE. Trimming cost V 4 bases and J 10 bases; bases outside gene matches: 11. This CDR3 spans 17 amino acids. The CDR3 DNA reads as TGTGCCAGCAGCCGTGGGACTAGCGGGGGGGCTCCCAAAGAGCAGTTCTTC. Encoded protein: CASSRGTSGGAPKEQFF.

The chain joins TRBV7-2 to TRBJ1-3, with D tentatively TRBD1 (5 bases). Germline V CDR1 and CDR2: SGHTA, FQGNSA. The CDR3 totals 16 residues. The ends were cut back, 1 base at V and 0 bases at J, with 10 bases in the middle. In DNA form, the CDR3 reads TGTGCCAGCAGCTTAGTTGGGGCCTTCTCTGGAAACACCATATATTTT. Its translation is CASSLVGAFSGNTIYF.

The genes are TRBV2 and TRBJ1-3; D is possibly TRBD1 (6 bases). The CDR3 covers 15 residues. Trimming stripped 5 bases from V and 2 bases from J, with 13 bases between. Looked up from germline, CDR1 is SNHLY and CDR2 is FYNNEI. The CDR3 spells CASSPTGFTGNTIYF. The CDR3 nucleotides are TGTGCCAGCAGTCCTACAGGGTTCACTGGAAACACCATATATTTT.